This T cell receptor (beta chain) is drawn from a study of cytomegalovirus exposure and HLA in healthy donors. Donors were ostensibly healthy at sampling, although undocumented immune exposures were probable. Primers included in the PCR were 60 Vbeta and 13 Jbeta primers. Assay: immunoSEQ multiplex PCR; the TCRdb copy retains only in-frame clones and omits some. The sample consists of 100,000 or so clones, 76% of them appearing once. A few counts support this clone. Its antigen remains unknown. Other DNA variants within this sample encode the same CDR3. Findings of the study overall: Common viral pathogens were later found to be apparently linked to several of the most significant clusters. Cytomegalovirus-associated TCR beta chains were listed, numbering 164.

The CDR3 spans 13 residues. The germline V gene has CDR1 LNHDA and CDR2 SQIVND (reference sequence). The V end was cut by 3 bases, the J end by 2 bases, with 7 bases between. The sequencing sample was made of PBMCs. This chain joins TRBV19 and TRBJ1-1; unclear D gene. The TCR sequence derives from a man younger than 45 in good health and CMV-seropositive. The CDR3 spells CASSIRGNTEAFF. CDR3 sequence (DNA): TGTGCCAGTAGTATTCGGGGAAACACTGAAGCTTTCTTT.